The clone carrying this T cell receptor (beta chain) was seen a handful of times. This sample was included in a study of T cell repertoires in cytomegalovirus infection. One entry per CDR3 protein, called by TCRdb with MiXCR from the reads. Among over 300,000 distinct CDR3 sequences, around a tenth were seen once, and the ten largest hold around 4%. This clonotype originated in a human donor in good health (CMV status not recorded). Some clones in this sample may be carry-over from other donors' samples. The source material was PBMCs.

CDR3 bases: TGTGCCACCAGCAGAGATAGAGACCCGGCGGAGACCCAGTACTTC. It specifies CATSRDRDPAETQYF. J is TRBJ2-5 and V is TRBV15; D uncertain. In germline, CDR1 is LNHNV, CDR2 YYDKDF (reference sequence). V shed 0 bases and J shed 5 bases, with 13 bases lying between them. The CDR3 covers 15 residues. The whole variable domain, remainder taken from reference TRBV15 and TRBJ2-5, is DAMVIQNPRYQVTQFGKPVTLSCSQTLNHNVMYWYQQKSSQAPKLLFHYYDKDFNNEADTPDNFQSRRPNTSFCFLDIRSPGLGDTAMYLCATSRDRDPAETQYFGPGTRLLVL.